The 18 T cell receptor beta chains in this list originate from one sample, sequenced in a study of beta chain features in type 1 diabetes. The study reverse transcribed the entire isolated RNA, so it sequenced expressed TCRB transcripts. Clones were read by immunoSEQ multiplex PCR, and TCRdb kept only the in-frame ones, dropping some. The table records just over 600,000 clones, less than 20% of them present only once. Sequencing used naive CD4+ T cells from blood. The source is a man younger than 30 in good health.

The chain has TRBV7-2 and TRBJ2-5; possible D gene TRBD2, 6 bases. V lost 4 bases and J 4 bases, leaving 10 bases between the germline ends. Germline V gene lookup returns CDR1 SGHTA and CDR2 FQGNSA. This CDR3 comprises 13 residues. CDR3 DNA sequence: TGTGCCAGCAGCTGGATGGGGGGAGAGACCCAGTACTTC. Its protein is CASSWMGGETQYF.

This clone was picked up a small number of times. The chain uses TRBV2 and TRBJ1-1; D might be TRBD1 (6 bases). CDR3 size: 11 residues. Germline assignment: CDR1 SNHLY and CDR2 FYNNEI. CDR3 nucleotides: TGTGCTAACAGGGAACTCACTGAAGCTTTCTTT. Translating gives CANRELTEAFF.

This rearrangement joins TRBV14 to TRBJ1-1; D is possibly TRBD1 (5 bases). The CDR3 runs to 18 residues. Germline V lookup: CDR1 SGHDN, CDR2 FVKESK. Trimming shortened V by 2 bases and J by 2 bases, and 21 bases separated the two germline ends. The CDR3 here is CASSQRAVLGAYNTEAFF. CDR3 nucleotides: TGTGCCAGCAGCCAACGCGCCGTTTTAGGGGCTTATAACACTGAAGCTTTCTTT.

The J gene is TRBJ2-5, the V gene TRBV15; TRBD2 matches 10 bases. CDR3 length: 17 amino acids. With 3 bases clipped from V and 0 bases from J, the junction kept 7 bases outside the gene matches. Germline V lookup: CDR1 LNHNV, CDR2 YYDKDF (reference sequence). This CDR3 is CATSSGGLALYQETQYF. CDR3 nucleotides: TGTGCCACCAGCAGCGGGGGACTAGCGCTTTACCAAGAGACCCAGTACTTC.

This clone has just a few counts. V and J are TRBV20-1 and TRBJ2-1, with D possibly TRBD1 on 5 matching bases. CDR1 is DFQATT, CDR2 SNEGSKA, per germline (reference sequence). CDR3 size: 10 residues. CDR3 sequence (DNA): TGCAGCGACGGAAGACAGGAGCAGTTCTTC. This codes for CSDGRQEQFF.

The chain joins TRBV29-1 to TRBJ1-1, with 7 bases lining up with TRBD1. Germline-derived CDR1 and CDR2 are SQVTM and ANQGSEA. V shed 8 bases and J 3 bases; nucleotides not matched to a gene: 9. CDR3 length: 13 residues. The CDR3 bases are TGCAGCACCTCCTACAGGGGTTACACTGAAGCTTTCTTT. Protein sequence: CSTSYRGYTEAFF.

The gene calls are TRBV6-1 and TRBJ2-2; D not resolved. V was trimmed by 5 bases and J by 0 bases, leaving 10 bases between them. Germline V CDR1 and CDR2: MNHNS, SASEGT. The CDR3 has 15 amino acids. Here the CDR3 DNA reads TGTGCCAGCAGTCAATACACTGCGAACACCGGGGAGCTGTTTTTT. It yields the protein CASSQYTANTGELFF.

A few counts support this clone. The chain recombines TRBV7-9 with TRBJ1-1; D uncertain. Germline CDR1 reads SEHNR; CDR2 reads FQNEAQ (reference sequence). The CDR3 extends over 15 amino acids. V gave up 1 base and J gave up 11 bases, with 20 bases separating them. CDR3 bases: TGTGCCAGCAGCTTAGGTGTGTCGGCGAATAGAGCGGCTTTCTTT. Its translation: CASSLGVSANRAAFF.

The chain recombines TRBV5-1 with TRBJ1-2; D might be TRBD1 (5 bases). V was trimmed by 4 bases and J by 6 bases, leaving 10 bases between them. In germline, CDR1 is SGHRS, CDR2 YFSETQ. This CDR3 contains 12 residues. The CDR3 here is CASSRGKNGYTF. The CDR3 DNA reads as TGCGCCAGCAGCCGGGGGAAGAATGGCTACACCTTC.

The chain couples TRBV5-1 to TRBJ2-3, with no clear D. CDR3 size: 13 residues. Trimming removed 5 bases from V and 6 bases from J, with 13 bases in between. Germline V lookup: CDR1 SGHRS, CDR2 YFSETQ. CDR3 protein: CASRSDTKDTQYF. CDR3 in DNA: TGCGCCAGCAGAAGCGATACCAAGGATACGCAGTATTTT.

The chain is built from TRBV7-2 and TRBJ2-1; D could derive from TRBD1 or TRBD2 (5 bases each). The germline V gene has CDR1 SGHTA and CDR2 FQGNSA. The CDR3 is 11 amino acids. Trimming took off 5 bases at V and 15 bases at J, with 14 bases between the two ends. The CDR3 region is CASSRGVVGFF. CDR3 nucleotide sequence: TGTGCCAGCAGCCGAGGGGTCGTTGGGTTCTTC.

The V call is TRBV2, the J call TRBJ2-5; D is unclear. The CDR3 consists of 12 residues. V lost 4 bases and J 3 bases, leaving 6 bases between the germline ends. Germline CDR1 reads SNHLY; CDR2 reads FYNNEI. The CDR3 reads CASSVNEETQYF. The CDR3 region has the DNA TGTGCCAGCAGTGTGAATGAAGAGACCCAGTACTTC.

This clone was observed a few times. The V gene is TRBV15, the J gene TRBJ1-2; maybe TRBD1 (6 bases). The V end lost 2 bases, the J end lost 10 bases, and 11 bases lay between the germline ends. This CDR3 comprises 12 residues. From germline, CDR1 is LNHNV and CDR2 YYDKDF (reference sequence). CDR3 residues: CATSRPRQDYTF. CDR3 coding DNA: TGTGCCACCAGCAGACCTAGACAGGACTACACCTTC.

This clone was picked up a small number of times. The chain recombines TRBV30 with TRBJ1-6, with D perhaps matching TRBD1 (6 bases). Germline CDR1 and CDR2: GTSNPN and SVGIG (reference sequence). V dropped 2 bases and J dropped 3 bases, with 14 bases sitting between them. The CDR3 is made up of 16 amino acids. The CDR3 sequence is CAWSLVRGNYNSPLHF. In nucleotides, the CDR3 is TGTGCCTGGAGTTTGGTCAGGGGCAACTATAATTCACCCCTCCACTTT.

CDR3 region: CASRPNRDGNQPQHF. The CDR3 nucleotides are TGTGCCAGCAGACCCAACAGGGATGGCAATCAGCCCCAGCATTTT. The rearrangement uses TRBV7-8 and TRBJ1-5; weak D call: TRBD1 (6 bases). V was pared by 6 bases and J by 2 bases, with 14 bases between. Germline V lookup: CDR1 SGHVS, CDR2 FQNEAQ. The CDR3 is 15 residues long.

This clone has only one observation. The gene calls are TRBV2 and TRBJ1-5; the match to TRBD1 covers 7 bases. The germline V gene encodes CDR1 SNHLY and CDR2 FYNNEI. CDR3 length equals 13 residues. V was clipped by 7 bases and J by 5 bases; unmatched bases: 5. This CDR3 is CASNRGDDQPQHF. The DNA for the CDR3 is TGTGCCAGCAACAGGGGAGACGATCAGCCCCAGCATTTT.

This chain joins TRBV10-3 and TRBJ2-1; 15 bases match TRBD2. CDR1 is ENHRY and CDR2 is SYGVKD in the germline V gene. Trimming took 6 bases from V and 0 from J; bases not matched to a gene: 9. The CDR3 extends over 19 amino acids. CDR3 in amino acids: CAIRGTSGGPTGSYNEQFF. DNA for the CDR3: TGTGCCATCAGGGGGACTAGCGGGGGGCCAACAGGCTCCTACAATGAGCAGTTCTTC.

The CDR3 protein is CASSLAGGGGGYTF. CDR3 sequence (DNA): TGTGCCAGCAGTTTAGCGGGCGGCGGGGGTGGCTACACCTTC. V is TRBV27 and J is TRBJ1-2; D might be TRBD1 (5 bases). V gave up 2 bases and J gave up 7 bases, with 14 bases separating them. CDR1 and CDR2 (germline): MNHEY, SMNVEV (reference sequence). The CDR3 length is 14 residues.